One and the same sample provided the 29 T cell receptor beta chains below, sequenced in a study of cytomegalovirus exposure and HLA in healthy donors. Clones were sequenced by immunoSEQ multiplex PCR, and TCRdb holds only the in-frame ones, with some missing. The sample lists some 200,000 clones; approximately 80% were seen once. What was sequenced was PBMCs. These receptors were obtained from a woman in her twenties or thirties in good health and CMV-seropositive.

This chain links TRBV10-3 with TRBJ1-1; no clear D. The CDR3 has 15 residues. Germline CDR1 is ENHRY and CDR2 is SYGVKD. The V and J ends lost 4 bases and 0 bases respectively, with 12 bases between them. CDR3 DNA sequence: TGTGCCATCAGTGGGGCGGGAGGTATGAACACTGAAGCTTTCTTT. This codes for CAISGAGGMNTEAFF.

The chain combines TRBV5-1 with TRBJ1-2, with 7 nucleotides matching TRBD1. The germline gives CDR1 SGHRS, CDR2 YFSETQ. CDR3 length: 14 residues. J was trimmed by 7 bases and V by 0 bases; bases with no gene match: 6. CDR3 DNA: TGCGCCAGCAGCTTGGAGGTCCAGGGGGTTGGCTACACCTTC. Protein sequence: CASSLEVQGVGYTF.

V usage is TRBV27 and J usage is TRBJ2-1; D not resolved. The CDR3 has 11 amino acids. CDR1 and CDR2 (germline): MNHEY, SMNVEV (reference sequence). Trimming pared 6 bases from V and 5 bases from J, leaving 5 bases between. The CDR3 reads CASRANNEQFF. CDR3 DNA: TGTGCCAGCAGGGCAAACAATGAGCAGTTCTTC.

This clone was seen a single time. The chain uses TRBV2 and TRBJ2-1; possibly TRBD2 for D (5 bases). V lost 8 bases and J lost 8, with 16 bases in between. Germline V gives CDR1 SNHLY, CDR2 FYNNEI. This CDR3 contains 13 residues. Here the CDR3 reads CASFRERTDEQFF. CDR3 DNA sequence: TGTGCCAGCTTTCGCGAGCGGACCGATGAGCAGTTCTTC.

V and J are TRBV27 and TRBJ2-7, with TRBD1 matching over 7 bases. V lost 3 bases and J lost 2; bases outside the gene matches: 7. From germline, CDR1 is MNHEY and CDR2 SMNVEV (reference sequence). This CDR3 comprises 15 residues. CDR3 loop: CASSFGTGVTYEQYF. For the CDR3, the DNA is TGTGCCAGCAGTTTCGGAACAGGGGTTACCTACGAGCAGTACTTC.

The rearrangement joins TRBV27 to TRBJ1-1; D perhaps matches TRBD1 (6 bases). From germline, CDR1 is MNHEY and CDR2 SMNVEV (reference sequence). V was clipped by 2 bases and J by 5 bases, with 18 bases between them. The CDR3 contains 16 residues. The CDR3 here is CASSLLSQGLRTEAFF. CDR3 nucleotides: TGTGCCAGCAGTTTACTCTCTCAGGGGTTGAGGACTGAAGCTTTCTTT.

This clone was seen more than once but under ten times. The chain is built from TRBV11-3 and TRBJ1-1; 7 bases map to TRBD1. After removal of 5 bases from V and 4 bases from J, the junction contained 10 bases not matched to a gene. This CDR3 is built from 15 residues. Looked up from germline, CDR1 is SGHNT and CDR2 is YENEEA. CDR3 nucleotides: TGTGCCAGCAGCCCGTGGGACAGTCCAACCACTGAAGCTTTCTTT. Residues: CASSPWDSPTTEAFF.

The rearrangement uses TRBV27 and TRBJ2-2; 13 nucleotides line up with TRBD2. Germline CDR1 is MNHEY and CDR2 is SMNVEV (reference sequence). The CDR3 spans 17 residues. V lost 3 bases, J lost 6 bases, and 7 bases stayed unmatched. CDR3 DNA: TGTGCCAGCAGTTTCTCCGGACTAGCGGGAGTCCCCGGGGAGCTGTTTTTT. It yields the protein CASSFSGLAGVPGELFF.

V is TRBV5-1 and J is TRBJ2-7; tentative D call: TRBD2 (5 bases). CDR1 is SGHRS, CDR2 YFSETQ, per germline. Between the trimmed V and J ends, which lost 0 bases and 2 bases, there was a span of 9 bases. The CDR3 is 14 amino acids. The CDR3 spells CASSLAGTTYEQYF. The CDR3 region has the DNA TGCGCCAGCAGCTTGGCGGGAACGACCTACGAGCAGTACTTC.

This chain connects TRBV29-1 to TRBJ2-7, with 9 bases that match TRBD2. The CDR3 has 13 amino acids. Trimming at V came to 7 bases and at J to 4 bases, leaving 8 bases not matched to a gene. Germline CDR1 SQVTM, CDR2 ANQGSEA. The CDR3 protein is CSALAGVDYEQYF. CDR3 nucleotide sequence: TGCAGCGCTTTAGCGGGAGTGGATTACGAGCAGTACTTC.

The rearrangement uses TRBV28 and TRBJ1-2, with D unclear. This CDR3 contains 17 residues. V lost 6 bases to trimming and J lost 4 bases, with 24 bases between them. The germline gives CDR1 MDHEN, CDR2 SYDVKM. The CDR3 bases are TGTGCCAGCAGCTCCCCCAGAGGCCGCGGCAATGCCTATGGCTACACCTTC. It translates to CASSSPRGRGNAYGYTF.

At least ten counts were recorded for this clone. The chain uses TRBV6-1 and TRBJ2-7; TRBD2 might be the D (6 bases). Per germline, CDR1 MNHNS and CDR2 SASEGT. CDR3 length: 13 residues. Trimming took off 5 bases at V and 4 bases at J, with 12 bases between the two ends. The DNA of the CDR3 is TGTGCCAGCAGTTATCTAGCGCGGTACGAGCAGTACTTC. Its translation is CASSYLARYEQYF.

This clone was seen just once. V gene TRBV7-6 combines with J gene TRBJ2-2, with 9 bases lining up with TRBD2. J was trimmed by 6 bases and V by 3 bases; bases with no gene match: 8. The CDR3 spans 16 residues. Germline V lookup: CDR1 SGHVS, CDR2 FNYEAQ. The CDR3 loop is CASSFGSGRSSGELFF. CDR3 nucleotides: TGTGCCAGCAGCTTTGGGAGCGGGAGGAGCTCCGGGGAGCTGTTTTTT.

The rearrangement joins TRBV5-6 to TRBJ1-2, with D perhaps TRBD1 (5 bases). V lost 2 bases, J lost 8 bases, and 16 bases lay in between. CDR1 is SGHDT and CDR2 is YYEEEE in the germline V gene. The CDR3 consists of 14 residues. This CDR3 reads CASSLAERGLGYTF. The CDR3 nucleotides read TGTGCCAGCAGCTTAGCTGAGCGGGGGTTGGGCTACACCTTC.

This clone was seen more than once but under ten times. The chain joins TRBV7-6 to TRBJ2-1, with D tentatively TRBD1 (6 bases). The CDR3 spans 15 residues. V was cut by 5 bases and J by 0 bases, with 11 bases left in between. Germline V gene sequence: CDR1 SGHVS, CDR2 FNYEAQ. The CDR3 protein is CASSNRESSYNEQFF. The CDR3 bases are TGTGCCAGCAGCAACAGGGAGAGCTCCTACAATGAGCAGTTCTTC. Combining the CDR3 with reference TRBV7-6 and TRBJ2-1 gives the whole variable domain GAGVSQSPRYKVTKRGQDVALRCDPISGHVSLYWYRQALGQGPEFLTYFNYEAQQDKSGLPNDRFSAERPEGSISTLTIQRTEQRDSAMYRCASSNRESSYNEQFFGPGTRLTVL.

The V call is TRBV4-1, the J call TRBJ1-2; D is unclear. CDR1 and CDR2 (germline): MGHRA, YSYEKL. The V end was cut by 1 base, the J end by 6 bases, with 12 bases between. This CDR3 is built from 14 residues. CDR3 coding DNA: TGCGCCAGCAGCCAAGCTCTATCCATGGATGGCTACACCTTC. Protein sequence: CASSQALSMDGYTF.

The chain combines TRBV4-2 with TRBJ1-5, with D unclear. The germline V gene has CDR1 LGHNA and CDR2 YNFKEQ. Between the trimmed V and J ends, which lost 5 bases and 3 bases, there was a span of 11 bases. There are 14 residues in the CDR3. The CDR3 sequence is CASSDEGYNQPQHF. The DNA for the CDR3 is TGTGCCAGCAGCGACGAGGGTTACAATCAGCCCCAGCATTTT.

The rearrangement links TRBV20-1 to TRBJ1-2; no definite D call. CDR1 and CDR2 from the germline V gene are DFQATT and SNEGSKA (reference sequence). This CDR3 has 11 residues. CDR3 in amino acids: CSAGRDYGYTF. The CDR3 bases are TGCAGCGCCGGACGGGATTATGGCTACACCTTC.

The rearrangement uses TRBV27 and TRBJ2-7, with TRBD2 as a possible D gene (6 bases). CDR1 is MNHEY and CDR2 is SMNVEV in the germline V gene (reference sequence). The V end lost 2 bases, the J end lost 2 bases, and 16 bases lay between the germline ends. The CDR3 contains 16 residues. CDR3 DNA sequence: TGTGCCAGCAGTTTAGCCCCGGGACTTACTACCTACGAGCAGTACTTC. As protein: CASSLAPGLTTYEQYF.

V usage is TRBV2 and J usage is TRBJ1-2, with D tentatively TRBD1 (5 bases). From germline, CDR1 is SNHLY and CDR2 FYNNEI. Trimming took off 0 bases at V and 4 bases at J, with 12 bases between the two ends. This CDR3 is 15 amino acids long. The CDR3 loop is CASSEARGGVYGYTF. The CDR3 bases are TGTGCCAGCAGTGAAGCGCGAGGAGGGGTCTATGGCTACACCTTC.

This clone came up once. The chain combines TRBV19 with TRBJ1-2, with 8 bases that match TRBD1. V was clipped by 7 bases and J by 8 bases; unmatched bases: 9. Looked up from germline, CDR1 is LNHDA and CDR2 is SQIVND (reference sequence). This CDR3 contains 13 residues. Here the CDR3 reads CASTLDRVEGYTF. The CDR3 nucleotides are TGTGCCAGTACCCTGGACAGGGTGGAAGGCTACACCTTC.

The genes are TRBV29-1 and TRBJ2-1; possible D gene TRBD1, 5 bases. Trimming left V 6 bases short and J 2 bases short, with 5 bases between. Germline V gene data show CDR1 as SQVTM and CDR2 as ANQGSEA. The CDR3 has 11 amino acids. CDR3 sequence: CSVDTYNEQFF. Here the CDR3 DNA reads TGCAGCGTGGACACCTACAATGAGCAGTTCTTC.

The chain joins TRBV28 to TRBJ1-1; 7 positions match TRBD1. Germline V gene lookup returns CDR1 MDHEN and CDR2 SYDVKM. This CDR3 contains 14 residues. Trimming removed 6 bases from V and 5 bases from J; junction bases left unmatched: 9. CDR3 nucleotides: TGTGCCAGCAGGGGCGACAGGGTGGGTACTGAAGCTTTCTTT. Encoded protein: CASRGDRVGTEAFF. Drawing the rest from reference TRBV28 and TRBJ1-1, the complete variable domain is DVKVTQSSRYLVKRTGEKVFLECVQDMDHENMFWYRQDPGLGLRLIYFSYDVKMKEKGDIPEGYSVSREKKERFSLILESASTNQTSMYLCASRGDRVGTEAFFGQGTRLTVV.

The rearrangement uses TRBV4-2 and TRBJ1-2; D uncertain. This CDR3 comprises 15 residues. Germline V gene data show CDR1 as LGHNA and CDR2 as YNFKEQ. V gave up 1 base and J gave up 3 bases, with 12 bases separating them. As DNA, the CDR3 is TGTGCCAGCAGCCAAGTTCACGCAGATGACTATGGCTACACCTTC. Protein product: CASSQVHADDYGYTF.

J is TRBJ2-1 and V is TRBV25-1, with D possibly matching TRBD2 (6 bases). Deletions cut 3 bases from V and 8 bases from J, with 14 bases between. The CDR3 length is 14 residues. Germline-derived CDR1 and CDR2 are MGHDK and SYGVNS. The CDR3 DNA reads TGTGCCAGCAGTGAGGGGGGAACCTTAGATGAGCAGTTCTTC. It codes for CASSEGGTLDEQFF.

The chain carries TRBV18 and TRBJ1-3, with 8 bases aligning to TRBD1. Germline lookup yields CDR1 KGHSH and CDR2 LQKENI. After removal of 6 bases from V and 4 bases from J, the junction contained 14 bases not matched to a gene. The CDR3 loop spans 17 amino acids. The CDR3 sequence: CASSLDRTGGFGNTIYF. CDR3 in DNA: TGTGCCAGCTCCCTCGACCGTACAGGGGGATTCGGAAACACCATATATTTT.

The chain recombines TRBV19 with TRBJ1-2, with 7 bases lining up with TRBD1. Germline CDR1 LNHDA, CDR2 SQIVND (reference sequence). The junction had 5 bases not matched to a gene; V was cut back by 7 bases and J by 3 bases. This CDR3 region has 13 residues. The CDR3 coding sequence is TGTGCCAGTAACACAGGACAGGACTATGGCTACACCTTC. This gives the protein CASNTGQDYGYTF.

J is TRBJ1-5 and V is TRBV19; possible D gene TRBD1, 5 bases. The CDR3 contains 12 residues. The germline gives CDR1 LNHDA, CDR2 SQIVND (reference sequence). V was shortened by 9 bases and J by 2 bases, with 8 bases between the two germline ends. The CDR3 DNA reads as TGTGCCAGCGGACATGGCAATCAGCCCCAGCATTTT. This codes for CASGHGNQPQHF.

J is TRBJ1-2 and V is TRBV6-1, with TRBD1 identical over 9 bases. The V segment lost 2 bases and the J segment 0 bases; nucleotides outside the gene matches: 1. The CDR3 has 15 amino acids. Germline-derived CDR1 and CDR2 are MNHNS and SASEGT. The CDR3 DNA sequence: TGTGCCAGCAGTGAACGGGACAGGGCTAACTATGGCTACACCTTC. Translated, it gives CASSERDRANYGYTF.